Sequencing of this T cell receptor beta chain was carried out in a study of cytomegalovirus exposure and HLA in healthy donors. Study-level points and caveats: Most of the CMV-associated TCR beta chains (in a later analysis) appeared to be HLA-restricted. Another analysis was done later, and it associated fewer than 20,000 TCR beta sequences with HLA alleles at 0.05 false discovery rate. Later genetic work tied a missense DCLRE1C variant to beta-chain V and J trimming.

Use of 60 Vbeta and 13 Jbeta primers characterized the PCR. Produced via immunoSEQ multiplex PCR; TCRdb's table is partial and in-frame only. Of roughly 78,000 clones detected, about 60% appear once; the ten largest clones hold 5.7%. About this clone: Its specificity is not known.

Trimming at V came to 2 bases and at J to 3 bases, leaving 10 bases not matched to a gene. The length of the CDR3 is 17 residues. Germline assignment: CDR1 SGHNT and CDR2 YYREEE (reference sequence). Sequences were obtained from PBMCs. This rearrangement joins TRBV5-4 to TRBJ2-5; 10 bases are a match to TRBD2. This TCR came from a young man in good health and CMV-seropositive. CDR3 loop: CASSLVPSGGDKETQYF. CDR3 bases: TGTGCCAGCAGCTTAGTACCTAGCGGGGGAGATAAAGAGACCCAGTACTTC.